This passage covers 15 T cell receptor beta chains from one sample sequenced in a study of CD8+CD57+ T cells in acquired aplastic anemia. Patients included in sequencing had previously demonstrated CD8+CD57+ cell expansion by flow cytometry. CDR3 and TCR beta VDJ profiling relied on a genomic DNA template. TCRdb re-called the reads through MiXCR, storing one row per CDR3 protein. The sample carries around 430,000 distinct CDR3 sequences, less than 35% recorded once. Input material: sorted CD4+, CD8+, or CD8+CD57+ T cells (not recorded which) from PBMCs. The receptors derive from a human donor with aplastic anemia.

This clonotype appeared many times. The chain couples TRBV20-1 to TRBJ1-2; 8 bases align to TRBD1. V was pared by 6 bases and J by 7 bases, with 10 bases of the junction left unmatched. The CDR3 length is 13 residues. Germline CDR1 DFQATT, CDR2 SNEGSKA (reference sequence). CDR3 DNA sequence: TGCAGTGCGGACAGGGAGGGCCTCGGTGGCTACACCTTC. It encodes CSADREGLGGYTF.

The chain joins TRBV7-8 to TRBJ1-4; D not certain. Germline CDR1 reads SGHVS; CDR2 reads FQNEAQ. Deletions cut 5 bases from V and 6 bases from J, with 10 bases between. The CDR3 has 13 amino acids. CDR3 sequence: CASSPMVDEKLFF. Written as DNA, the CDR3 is TGTGCCAGCAGCCCGATGGTGGATGAAAAACTGTTTTTT.

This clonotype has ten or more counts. The CDR3 loop reads CSARVVTGGFRQPQHF. The CDR3 DNA reads TGCAGTGCTAGAGTCGTGACAGGGGGATTTCGTCAGCCCCAGCATTTT. V is TRBV20-1 and J is TRBJ1-5; the match to TRBD1 covers 9 bases. The germline CDR1 and CDR2 sequences are DFQATT and SNEGSKA (reference sequence). V lost 1 base to trimming and J lost 6 bases; unmatched junction nucleotides: 10. The CDR3 sequence is 16 residues long.

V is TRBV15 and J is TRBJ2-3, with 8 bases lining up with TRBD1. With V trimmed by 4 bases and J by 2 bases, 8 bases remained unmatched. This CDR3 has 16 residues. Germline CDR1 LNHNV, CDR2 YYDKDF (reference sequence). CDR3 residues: CATSIGQGSFTDTQYF. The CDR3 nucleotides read TGTGCCACCAGCATCGGACAGGGATCTTTCACAGATACGCAGTATTTT.

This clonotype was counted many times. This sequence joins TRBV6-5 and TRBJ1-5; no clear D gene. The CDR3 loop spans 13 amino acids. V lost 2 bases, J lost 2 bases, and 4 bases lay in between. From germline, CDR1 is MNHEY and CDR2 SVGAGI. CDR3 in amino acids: CASSYVRNQPQHF. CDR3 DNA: TGTGCCAGCAGTTACGTACGCAATCAGCCCCAGCATTTT.

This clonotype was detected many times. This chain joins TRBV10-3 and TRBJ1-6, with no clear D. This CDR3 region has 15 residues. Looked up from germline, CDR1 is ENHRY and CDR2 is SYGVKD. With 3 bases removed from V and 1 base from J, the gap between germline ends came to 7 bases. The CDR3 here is CAISDEGSYNSPLHF. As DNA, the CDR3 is TGTGCCATCAGTGATGAGGGATCCTATAATTCACCCCTCCACTTT.

The CDR3 is CASSPPYLQETQYF. As DNA, the CDR3 is TGTGCCAGCTCACCACCGTACCTCCAAGAGACCCAGTACTTC. The rearrangement joins TRBV2 to TRBJ2-5; no reliable D call. The CDR3 sequence is 14 residues long. Germline V gives CDR1 SNHLY, CDR2 FYNNEI. Trimming shortened V by 8 bases and J by 1 base, and 14 bases separated the two germline ends.

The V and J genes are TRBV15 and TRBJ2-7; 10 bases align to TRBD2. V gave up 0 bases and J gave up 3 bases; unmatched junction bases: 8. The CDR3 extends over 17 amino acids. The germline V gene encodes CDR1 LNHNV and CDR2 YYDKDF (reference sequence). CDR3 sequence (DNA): TGTGCCACCAGCAGAGATTGGAAGCGGGGGGGCTTCTACGAGCAGTACTTC. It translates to CATSRDWKRGGFYEQYF.

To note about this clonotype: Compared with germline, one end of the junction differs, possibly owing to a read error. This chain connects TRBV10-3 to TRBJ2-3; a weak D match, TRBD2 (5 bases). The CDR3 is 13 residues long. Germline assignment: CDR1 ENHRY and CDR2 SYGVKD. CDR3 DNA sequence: TGTGCCAGCAGTAATCCGGGGACAGATACGCAGTATTTT. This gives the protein CASSNPGTDTQYF.

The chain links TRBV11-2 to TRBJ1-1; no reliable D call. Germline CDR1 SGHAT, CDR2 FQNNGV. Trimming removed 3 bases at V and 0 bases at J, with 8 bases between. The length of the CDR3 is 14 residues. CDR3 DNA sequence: TGTGCCAGCAGCTTCCAGAGGATGAACACTGAAGCTTTCTTT. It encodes CASSFQRMNTEAFF.

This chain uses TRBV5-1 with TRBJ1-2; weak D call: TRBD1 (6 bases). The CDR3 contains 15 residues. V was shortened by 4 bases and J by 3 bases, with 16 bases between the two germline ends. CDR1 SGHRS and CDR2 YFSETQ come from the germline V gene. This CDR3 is CASSPTGGVDYGYTF. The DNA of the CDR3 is TGCGCCAGCAGCCCTACGGGGGGCGTCGACTATGGCTACACCTTC.

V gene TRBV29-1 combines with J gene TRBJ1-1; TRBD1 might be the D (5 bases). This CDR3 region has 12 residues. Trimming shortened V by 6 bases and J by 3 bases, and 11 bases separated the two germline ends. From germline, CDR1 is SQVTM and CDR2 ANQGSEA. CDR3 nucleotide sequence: TGCAGCGTGCAGACAGAGTACACTGAAGCTTTCTTT. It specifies CSVQTEYTEAFF.

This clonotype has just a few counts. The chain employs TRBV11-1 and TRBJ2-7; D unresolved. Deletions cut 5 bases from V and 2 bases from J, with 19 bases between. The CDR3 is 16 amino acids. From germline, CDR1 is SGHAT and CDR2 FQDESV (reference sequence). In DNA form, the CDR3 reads TGTGCCAGCAGCCCAGGTAGCCTCCTTGGCACCTACGAGCAGTACTTC. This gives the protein CASSPGSLLGTYEQYF.

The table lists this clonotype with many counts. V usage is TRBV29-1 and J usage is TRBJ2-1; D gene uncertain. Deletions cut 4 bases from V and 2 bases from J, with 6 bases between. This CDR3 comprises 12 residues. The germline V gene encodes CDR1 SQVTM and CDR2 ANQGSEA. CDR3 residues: CSVVQAYNEQFF. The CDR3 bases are TGCAGCGTTGTGCAGGCCTACAATGAGCAGTTCTTC.

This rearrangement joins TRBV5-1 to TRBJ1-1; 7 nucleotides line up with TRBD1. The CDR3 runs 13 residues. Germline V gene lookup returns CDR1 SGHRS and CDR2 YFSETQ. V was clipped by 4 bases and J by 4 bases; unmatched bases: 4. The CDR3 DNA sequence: TGCGCCAGCAGCCGACAGGGCATCACTGAAGCTTTCTTT. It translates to CASSRQGITEAFF.